The 20 T cell receptor beta chains given below trace back to one sample, sequenced in a study of post-analysis software for immune sequencing data. The study's findings and limits: When patients were compared with controls, about five TRBV segments were more frequent, TRBV5-6, TRBV5-1 and TRBV20-1 among them.

Unique molecular identifiers were carried by the TCR beta cDNA libraries. One entry per CDR3 protein, called by TCRdb with MiXCR from the PCR reads. The profile shows some 690,000 distinct CDR3 sequences, 25% to 30% of them singletons. Their antigen targets remain unknown. Material: blood. These receptors all stem from a girl between 10 and 17 years old with multiple sclerosis.

This clonotype has a handful of counts. The rearrangement links TRBV12-3 or TRBV12-4 to TRBJ1-2; D uncertain. The CDR3 contains 12 residues. V shed 5 bases and J shed 8 bases, with 12 bases lying between them. The CDR3 here is CASSRQARGYTF. DNA of the CDR3: TGTGCCAGCAGTCGGCAGGCCCGCGGCTACACCTTC.

This clonotype was observed at least ten times. The chain is built from TRBV28 and TRBJ2-3; D gene ambiguous. Trimming removed 6 bases from V and 2 bases from J, with 6 bases in between. Germline V gives CDR1 MDHEN, CDR2 SYDVKM. CDR3 length equals 12 residues. The CDR3 nucleotides read TGTGCCAGCAGCTTGCTCACAGATACGCAGTATTTT. Translated, it gives CASSLLTDTQYF.

The chain is built from TRBV4-3 and TRBJ1-6; perhaps TRBD1 as D (5 bases). In germline, CDR1 is LGHNA, CDR2 YSLEER. This CDR3 has 15 amino acids. Between the trimmed V and J ends, which lost 0 bases and 8 bases, there was a span of 11 bases. The CDR3 loop reads CASSQEVQGDSPLHF. CDR3 sequence (DNA): TGCGCCAGCAGCCAAGAAGTCCAGGGCGATTCACCCCTCCACTTT.

This chain joins TRBV7-2 and TRBJ2-7; 8 nucleotides agree with TRBD1. CDR1 SGHTA and CDR2 FQGNSA come from the germline V gene. The J segment lost 0 bases and the V segment lost 2 bases, leaving 9 bases of the junction unmatched. The CDR3 sequence is 17 residues long. Written as DNA, the CDR3 is TGTGCCAGCAGCTTACGAGGCGCAGGGGGCTACTCCTACGAGCAGTACTTC. This translates into CASSLRGAGGYSYEQYF.

This chain joins TRBV7-2 and TRBJ1-2, with 7 nucleotides matching TRBD1. V gave up 7 bases and J gave up 6 bases; unmatched junction bases: 8. From germline, CDR1 is SGHTA and CDR2 FQGNSA. The CDR3 loop spans 13 amino acids. This CDR3 is CASTLTGVHGYTF. CDR3 sequence (DNA): TGTGCCAGCACCCTTACAGGGGTTCATGGCTACACCTTC.

The V call is TRBV7-8, the J call TRBJ2-1; tentative D call: TRBD2 (5 bases). The CDR3 spans 15 residues. The V gene lost 5 bases and the J gene lost 2 bases, with 13 bases spanning the gap. Germline CDR1 SGHVS, CDR2 FQNEAQ. The CDR3 region has the DNA TGTGCCAGCAGCCTCCGGGGAAGCACCTACAATGAGCAGTTCTTC. It specifies CASSLRGSTYNEQFF.

Concerning this clonotype: Since a much larger clone is just one base distant, this may be a read error. The rearrangement joins TRBV6-5 to TRBJ2-1, with 8 bases fitting TRBD2. The CDR3 covers 16 residues. The germline gives CDR1 MNHEY, CDR2 SVGAGI. As DNA, the CDR3 is TGTGCCAGCAGGTACTCGAGGAGCGGGAGTCCGAATGAGCAGTTCTTC. Protein product: CASRYSRSGSPNEQFF.

The gene calls are TRBV4-1 and TRBJ2-1; D gene uncertain. Germline assignment: CDR1 MGHRA and CDR2 YSYEKL. This CDR3 comprises 16 residues. Trimming left V 0 bases short and J 0 bases short, with 9 bases between. The CDR3 region has the DNA TGCGCCAGCAGCCAAGATACGGCCAGCTCCTACAATGAGCAGTTCTTC. Translated: CASSQDTASSYNEQFF.

This clonotype was recorded a few times. The rearrangement uses TRBV29-1 and TRBJ2-7, with TRBD2 identical over 7 bases. The last part of the DNA fits TRBJ2-5 better; the J call may be wrong. The germline V gene has CDR1 SQVTM and CDR2 ANQGSEA. This CDR3 spans 13 amino acids. Here the CDR3 DNA reads TGCAGCGTCACGGGGGAGGGTGGAGAGACCCAGTACTTC. This sequence encodes CSVTGEGGETQYF.

The chain joins TRBV7-2 to TRBJ2-7; maybe TRBD1 (6 bases). The CDR3 has 14 residues. With 2 bases removed from V and 4 bases from J, the gap between germline ends came to 12 bases. Germline V gene sequence: CDR1 SGHTA, CDR2 FQGNSA. CDR3 sequence (DNA): TGTGCCAGCAGCTTATTCTTACAGGGTTACGAGCAGTACTTC. This sequence encodes CASSLFLQGYEQYF.

The chain recombines TRBV3-1 with TRBJ2-7, with D tentatively TRBD1 (5 bases). The CDR3 length is 15 residues. V was cut by 3 bases and J by 7 bases, with 19 bases left in between. Germline V CDR1 and CDR2: LGHDT, YNNKEL (reference sequence). The chain's CDR3 is CASSHWGQKNNEQYF. In DNA, the CDR3 is TGTGCCAGCAGCCACTGGGGCCAGAAAAACAATGAGCAGTACTTC.

This sequence joins TRBV14 and TRBJ1-2, with D perhaps TRBD1 (5 bases). The V end lost 4 bases, the J end lost 0 bases, and 6 bases lay between the germline ends. From germline, CDR1 is SGHDN and CDR2 FVKESK. CDR3 length: 13 residues. In DNA, the CDR3 is TGTGCCAGCAGCCGGGACGCTAACTATGGCTACACCTTC. Translated: CASSRDANYGYTF.

This clonotype turned up a few times. This chain links TRBV10-3 with TRBJ1-1; D uncertain. CDR1 ENHRY and CDR2 SYGVKD come from the germline V gene. Trimming left V 3 bases short and J 6 bases short, with 11 bases between. The CDR3 extends over 13 amino acids. The CDR3 region is CAISDSEVPEAFF. CDR3 coding DNA: TGTGCCATCAGTGATTCGGAGGTACCTGAAGCTTTCTTT.

In its sample, this clonotype was seen a few times. The V call is TRBV4-1, the J call TRBJ1-6; D uncertain. This CDR3 has 14 residues. Germline values: CDR1 MGHRA, CDR2 YSYEKL. V lost 1 base, J lost 4 bases, and 5 bases lay in between. In DNA form, the CDR3 reads TGCGCCAGCAGCCAAGGGCAGTATAATTCACCCCTCCACTTT. It codes for CASSQGQYNSPLHF.

This clonotype was seen at least ten times. The rearrangement uses TRBV20-1 and TRBJ2-5; 10 bases agree with TRBD1. This CDR3 has 13 residues. Losses at the gene ends were 5 bases for V and 5 bases for J; bases not matched to a gene: 5. Looked up from germline, CDR1 is DFQATT and CDR2 is SNEGSKA (reference sequence). CDR3 coding DNA: TGCAGTGCTCGACAGGGGGCCGCGGAGACCCAGTACTTC. Protein: CSARQGAAETQYF.

CDR3 residues: CSAIWVSGEEQYF. CDR3 in DNA: TGCAGTGCTATTTGGGTTTCGGGGGAGGAGCAGTACTTC. The chain carries TRBV20-1 and TRBJ2-5; D is possibly TRBD2 (6 bases). The CDR3 runs 13 residues. V was pared by 4 bases and J by 11 bases, with 20 bases between. Germline CDR1 and CDR2: DFQATT and SNEGSKA (reference sequence).

V is TRBV7-2 and J is TRBJ2-5; 11 positions match TRBD2. The CDR3 covers 16 residues. Unmatched junction bases numbered 11, after V lost 0 bases and J lost 11 bases. Germline CDR1 SGHTA, CDR2 FQGNSA. The CDR3 DNA is TGTGCCAGCAGCTTAGCGCCCACCGGGACTAGCGGAGAGCAGTACTTC. Translated: CASSLAPTGTSGEQYF.

This clonotype was recorded a few times. V usage is TRBV5-1 and J usage is TRBJ1-2, with D unresolved. The length of the CDR3 is 11 residues. Germline CDR1 reads SGHRS; CDR2 reads YFSETQ. V dropped 5 bases and J dropped 5 bases, with 7 bases sitting between them. CDR3 amino acids: CASSNSYGYTF. The CDR3 nucleotides are TGCGCCAGCAGTAATAGTTATGGCTACACCTTC. Full variable domain (missing parts from reference TRBV5-1 and TRBJ1-2): KAGVTQTPRYLIKTRGQQVTLSCSPISGHRSVSWYQQTPGQGLQFLFEYFSETQRNKGNFPGRFSGRQFSNSRSEMNVSTLELGDSALYLCASSNSYGYTFGSGTRLTVV.

The chain carries TRBV7-6 and TRBJ2-5; the D call may be TRBD1 or TRBD2 (6 bases each). The germline V and J ends were trimmed by 5 bases and 5 bases, with 15 bases remaining between them. The CDR3 consists of 14 residues. Germline V CDR1 and CDR2: SGHVS, FNYEAQ. CDR3 loop: CASSQRGARETQYF. The CDR3 region has the DNA TGTGCCAGCAGCCAAAGGGGGGCCAGGGAGACCCAGTACTTC.

The chain links TRBV28 to TRBJ2-4; TRBD2 agrees at 12 bases. Germline V CDR1 and CDR2: MDHEN, SYDVKM. The length of the CDR3 is 18 residues. After removal of 3 bases from V and 3 bases from J, the junction contained 9 bases not matched to a gene. CDR3 DNA sequence: TGTGCCAGCAGTTTGGGCCTGACTAGCGGGGGACTCAAAAACATTCAGTACTTC. Protein product: CASSLGLTSGGLKNIQYF.